Each of the 18 T cell receptor beta chains below was sequenced from the same sample in a study of immune heterogeneity within non-small cell lung tumors. The authors used about 540 ng of bulk tumor genomic DNA per sample as template. Each primary tumor yielded several biopsies, collected far apart from one another at surgery. Newly diagnosed with untreated non-small cell lung cancer, the patients underwent curative surgery. The TCR beta CDR3 region was amplified by multiplex PCR employing 32 V and 13 J primers. From the multiplex PCR reads, TCRdb called clonotypes with MiXCR, one entry per CDR3 protein. The sample holds some 3,000 distinct CDR3 sequences, around 50% seen once. Sequencing used lung tumor tissue. These receptors all stem from a man aged 65-85 years with non-small cell lung cancer.

As regards this clonotype: One end of the junction fails to match germline, which may point to a read error. This sequence joins TRBV27 and TRBJ2-3; D is uncertain. Germline V lookup: CDR1 MNHEY, CDR2 SMNVEV (reference sequence). The CDR3 contains 13 residues. The CDR3 DNA follows: TGTGCCAGCAGTTTATCGAGGCCAGATACACAGTATTTT. It translates to CASSLSRPDTQYF.

The chain links TRBV27 to TRBJ1-1, with D tentatively TRBD1 (6 bases). V gave up 3 bases and J gave up 4 bases, with 12 bases separating them. CDR1 is MNHEY and CDR2 is SMNVEV in the germline V gene (reference sequence). This CDR3 spans 14 amino acids. The CDR3 nucleotides are TGTGCCAGCAGTTTGGACAGTGGGGTCACTGAAGCTTTCTTT. Translating gives CASSLDSGVTEAFF.

This CDR3 reads CASSLAVALEAFF. The CDR3, as DNA: TGTGCCAGCAGCTTAGCGGTCGCTCTGGAAGCTTTCTTT. The chain uses TRBV11-2 and TRBJ1-1; D remains unclear. The CDR3 has 13 amino acids. Trimming shortened V by 1 base and J by 8 bases, and 11 bases separated the two germline ends. Per the germline V gene, CDR1 is SGHAT and CDR2 is FQNNGV.

This clonotype came up a few times. The chain joins TRBV28 to TRBJ1-3, with 8 bases fitting TRBD1. The CDR3 runs 14 residues. V trimming: 6 bases; J trimming: 0 bases; junction bases outside the gene matches: 1. Germline loops: CDR1 MDHEN, CDR2 SYDVKM. The DNA for the CDR3 is TGTGCCAGCAGGGGGACAGGCTCTGGAAACACCATATATTTT. This translates into CASRGTGSGNTIYF.

The V gene is TRBV27, the J gene TRBJ2-7; D might be TRBD1 or TRBD2, each matching 5 bases. The CDR3 has 14 amino acids. The germline CDR1 and CDR2 sequences are MNHEY and SMNVEV (reference sequence). V lost 4 bases and J 7 bases, leaving 17 bases between the germline ends. The CDR3 loop is CASSWNSRAGEQYF. The CDR3 bases are TGTGCCAGCAGTTGGAACTCCAGGGCGGGTGAGCAGTACTTC.

This clonotype was seen more than once but under ten times. The CDR3 nucleotides read TGTGCCAGCAGTGGAGGACAGCCTCCCACGCAGTACTTC. Translation: CASSGGQPPTQYF. This rearrangement joins TRBV6-1 to TRBJ2-7; the D gene is possibly TRBD1 (6 bases). The V and J ends lost 4 bases and 9 bases respectively, with 16 bases between them. CDR3 size: 13 residues. The V gene's germline CDR1 is MNHNS and CDR2 SASEGT.

Comments on this clonotype: One junction end does not reproduce the germline sequence, and a read error may be involved. The gene calls are TRBV7-9 and TRBJ2-3, with 8 bases aligning to TRBD2. Germline loops: CDR1 SEHNR, CDR2 FQNEAQ (reference sequence). This CDR3 region has 15 residues. CDR3 sequence: CASASRAGALDTKYF. The CDR3 region has the DNA TGTGCCAGCGCCTCCCGAGCGGGAGCGTTAGATACGAAGTATTTT.

This clonotype was seen once. The genes are TRBV29-1 and TRBJ1-5; D may be TRBD1 (5 bases). The CDR3 covers 12 residues. V was shortened by 4 bases and J by 3 bases, with 7 bases between the two germline ends. CDR1 SQVTM and CDR2 ANQGSEA come from the germline V gene. In DNA form, the CDR3 reads TGCAGCGTTGGACAGTACAATCAGCCCCAGCATTTT. Its protein product is CSVGQYNQPQHF.

By proportion, this clonotype is large. This rearrangement joins TRBV18 to TRBJ1-3, with no clear D. The CDR3 sequence is 14 residues long. V was cut by 3 bases and J by 1 base, with 7 bases left in between. The germline V gene encodes CDR1 KGHSH and CDR2 LQKENI. CDR3 DNA sequence: TGTGCCAGCTCACCGTCGGTGTCTGGAAACACCATATATTTT. It translates to CASSPSVSGNTIYF.

CDR3 sequence: CASSPRDRLYEQYF. The CDR3 DNA reads TGTGCCAGTAGTCCAAGGGACCGTCTCTACGAGCAGTACTTC. The gene calls are TRBV19 and TRBJ2-7; D possibly uses TRBD1 or TRBD2 (5 bases each). V was pared by 5 bases and J by 3 bases, with 14 bases between. Germline assignment: CDR1 LNHDA and CDR2 SQIVND (reference sequence). The CDR3 covers 14 residues.

The rearrangement joins TRBV3-1 to TRBJ1-6, with no clear D. Germline V CDR1 and CDR2: LGHDT, YNNKEL (reference sequence). The CDR3 loop spans 15 amino acids. The V gene lost 1 base and the J gene lost 16 bases, with 20 bases spanning the gap. CDR3 protein: CASSQGRVITRALHF. CDR3 nucleotide sequence: TGTGCCAGCAGCCAAGGGAGGGTAATCACCCGTGCTCTCCACTTT. Drawing the rest from reference TRBV3-1 and TRBJ1-6, the complete variable domain is DTAVSQTPKYLVTQMGNDKSIKCEQNLGHDTMYWYKQDSKKFLKIMFSYNNKELIINETVPNRFSPKSPDKAHLNLHINSLELGDSAVYFCASSQGRVITRALHFGNGTRLTVT.

The chain carries TRBV6-2 or TRBV6-3 and TRBJ2-3, with D possibly TRBD2 on 6 matching bases. This CDR3 comprises 14 residues. The ends were cut back, 8 bases at V and 4 bases at J, with 16 bases in the middle. Germline loops: CDR1 MNHEY, CDR2 SVGEGT. CDR3 nucleotides: TGTGCCAGCCTGACGGGAGAATTTGCAGATACGCAGTATTTT. Residues: CASLTGEFADTQYF.

By sample fraction, this clonotype is large. V is TRBV6-1 and J is TRBJ1-2, with no clear D. The CDR3 contains 11 residues. Germline values: CDR1 MNHNS, CDR2 SASEGT. Trimming left V 0 bases short and J 7 bases short, with 3 bases between. The CDR3 reads CASSEASGYTF. CDR3 DNA: TGTGCCAGCAGTGAAGCTAGTGGCTACACCTTC.

This clonotype was found a few times. The gene calls are TRBV19 and TRBJ1-1; D might be TRBD1 (6 bases). The CDR3 is 14 amino acids. Per germline, CDR1 LNHDA and CDR2 SQIVND (reference sequence). With 3 bases removed from V and 3 bases from J, the gap between germline ends came to 11 bases. CDR3: CASSIGGADTEAFF. The CDR3 coding sequence is TGTGCCAGTAGTATCGGGGGGGCTGACACTGAAGCTTTCTTT.

This chain's CDR3 is CASSLQGPYGYTF. For the CDR3, the DNA is TGTGCCAGCAGTTTACAGGGGCCCTATGGCTACACCTTC. The V gene is TRBV28, the J gene TRBJ1-2; D possibly corresponds to TRBD1 (6 bases). In germline, CDR1 is MDHEN, CDR2 SYDVKM. V shed 2 bases and J shed 4 bases, with 8 bases lying between them. This CDR3 has 13 residues.

A few counts support this clonotype. The chain joins TRBV6-1 to TRBJ2-7; 11 nucleotides match TRBD1. The length of the CDR3 is 15 residues. CDR1 is MNHNS and CDR2 is SASEGT in the germline V gene. V lost 6 bases to trimming and J lost 2 bases; unmatched junction nucleotides: 6. CDR3 sequence reads: CASRKPGQGAYEQYF. The CDR3 region has the DNA TGTGCCAGCAGGAAACCGGGACAGGGGGCCTACGAGCAGTACTTC.

The chain links TRBV7-9 to TRBJ2-1, with 9 bases that match TRBD1. The CDR3 runs 14 residues. Germline V gives CDR1 SEHNR, CDR2 FQNEAQ (reference sequence). Germline trimming cut 0 bases from V and 14 bases from J; bases unmatched to any gene: 8. The CDR3, as DNA: TGTGCCAGCAGCTTAGCCGGGGGTGGACAGGGGAAGTTCTTC. This gives the protein CASSLAGGGQGKFF.

The genes are TRBV2 and TRBJ2-3; D might be TRBD2 (5 bases). This CDR3 comprises 12 residues. The ends were cut back, 7 bases at V and 2 bases at J, with 7 bases in the middle. Germline CDR1 reads SNHLY; CDR2 reads FYNNEI. The CDR3 here is CASTRATDTQYF. As DNA, the CDR3 is TGTGCCAGCACGAGGGCCACAGATACGCAGTATTTT.